This TCR beta chain was identified in a study of cytomegalovirus exposure and HLA in healthy donors. Comment on this clone: Its antigen is still unknown.

This PCR relied on a set of 60 Vbeta primers and 13 Jbeta primers. TCRdb's copy holds only in-frame clones and misses some; the assay was immunoSEQ multiplex PCR. This sample has about 160,000 clones; more than 65% occur once, and the top ten carry around 1.5%. Overall study findings and caveats: Earlier analysis found most TCR beta V segments productive about 87% or about 30% of the time. CMV serostatus was the only recorded immune exposure for donors.

The clonotype was recovered from a male donor in good health and CMV-seronegative. The sequencing input was PBMCs.

CDR3 nucleotides: TGTGCCAGCAGTGGACAGGGCCGCACCAGCTCTGGAAACACCATATATTTT. It is translated as CASSGQGRTSSGNTIYF. The V and J genes are TRBV6-1 and TRBJ1-3, with 7 nucleotides matching TRBD1. Per germline, CDR1 MNHNS and CDR2 SASEGT. With 4 bases clipped from V and 0 bases from J, the junction kept 9 bases outside the gene matches. This CDR3 contains 17 residues.